Here is one T cell receptor beta chain with its context. Its specificity is unknown. Prepared libraries of TCR beta cDNA carried unique molecular identifiers. Out of 1 to 10 million T cells, some 500,000 cDNA molecules were generated. TCRdb itself ran the PCR reads through MiXCR, one entry per CDR3 protein. The data hold hundreds of thousands of distinct CDR3 sequences, with around 60% observed a single time. The V end was cut by 6 bases, the J end by 8 bases, with 20 bases between. The CDR3 totals 15 residues. This record comes from a study of post-analysis software for immune sequencing data. Study as a whole: The disease courses covered relapsing-remitting, secondary progressive and progressive-relapsing multiple sclerosis. Findings and limits, study-wide: A handful of TRBV segments occurring more often in patients than controls included TRBV5-6, TRBV5-1 and TRBV20-1. Significantly lower normalized Chao1 diversity was seen in multiple sclerosis patients than in controls. Strong co-clustering by F measure linked samples that shared a preparation batch.

This TCR was recovered from a girl aged 2 to 9 with multiple sclerosis. This chain links TRBV12-3 or TRBV12-4 with TRBJ1-5, with D hard to call. Sequences were obtained from blood. Written as DNA, the CDR3 is TGTGCCAGCAGCTCCGGGTCAGGCAGAATCAAGCCCCAGCATTTT. This sequence encodes CASSSGSGRIKPQHF.